Here is one TCR beta chain with its context. Its matching antigen is unknown. This record belongs to a study of identical twins. The study's findings and limits: Beta out-of-frame sequences showed weaker excess twin sharing. A cross-sectional statistical analysis, not follow-up of the same donors, supported the conclusions. Cord blood beta clonotypes that were abundant carried fewer insertions, and memory repertoires showed no such trend.

TCRdb redid the calling of the 5' RACE reads with MiXCR, one entry per CDR3 protein. The sample gives around 280,000 distinct CDR3 sequences, about 8.1% of which show up once; over 2% is in the top ten. Looked up from germline, CDR1 is SGHKS and CDR2 is YYEKEE (reference sequence). This CDR3 contains 14 residues. V was clipped by 3 bases and J by 8 bases, with 14 bases between them. These data also featured in a second study, about yellow fever vaccine responses in identical twins. That investigation notes: Reported findings indicate that twins' vaccine T cell responses seemed partially convergent, partially personalized.

The sequence derives from a young woman in good health. V gene TRBV5-5 combines with J gene TRBJ1-4; possibly TRBD1 for D (6 bases). The sample was memory (CD45RO+) T cells sorted from blood. CDR3 sequence (DNA): TGTGCCAGCAGCTCCTGGGGGGGGCTAGAAAAACTGTTTTTT. This gives the protein CASSSWGGLEKLFF.